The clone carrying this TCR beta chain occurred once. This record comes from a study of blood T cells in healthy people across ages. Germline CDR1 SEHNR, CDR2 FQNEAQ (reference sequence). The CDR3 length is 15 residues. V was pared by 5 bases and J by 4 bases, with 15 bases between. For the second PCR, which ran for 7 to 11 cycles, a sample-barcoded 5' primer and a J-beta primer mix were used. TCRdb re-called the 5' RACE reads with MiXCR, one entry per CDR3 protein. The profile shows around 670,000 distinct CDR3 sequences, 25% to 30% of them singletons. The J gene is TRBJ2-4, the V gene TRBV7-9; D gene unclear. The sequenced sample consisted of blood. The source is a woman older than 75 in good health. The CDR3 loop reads CASSTNLGPKNIQYF. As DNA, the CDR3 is TGTGCCAGCAGCACTAACCTCGGGCCAAAAAACATTCAGTACTTC.